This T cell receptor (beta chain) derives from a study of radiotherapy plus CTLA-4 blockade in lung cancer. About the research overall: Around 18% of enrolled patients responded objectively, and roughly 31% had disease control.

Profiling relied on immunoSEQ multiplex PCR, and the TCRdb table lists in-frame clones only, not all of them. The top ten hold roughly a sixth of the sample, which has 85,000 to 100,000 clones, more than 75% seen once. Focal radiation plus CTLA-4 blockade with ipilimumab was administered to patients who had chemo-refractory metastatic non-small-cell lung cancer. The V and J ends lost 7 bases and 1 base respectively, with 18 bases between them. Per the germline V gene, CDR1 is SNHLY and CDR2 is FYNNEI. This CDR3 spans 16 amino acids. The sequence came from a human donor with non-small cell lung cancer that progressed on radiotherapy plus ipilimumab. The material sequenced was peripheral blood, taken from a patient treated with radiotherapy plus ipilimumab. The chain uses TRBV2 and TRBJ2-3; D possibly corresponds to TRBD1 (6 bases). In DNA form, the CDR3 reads TGTGCCAGCAACAGGACAGCCAAGTTGGGCACAGATACGCAGTATTTT. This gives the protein CASNRTAKLGTDTQYF.